This TCR beta chain derives from a study of cytomegalovirus exposure and HLA in healthy donors. The primer mix had 60 Vbeta and 13 Jbeta primers. Sequenced by immunoSEQ multiplex PCR; TCRdb stores in-frame clones only, minus some. The sample contains roughly 150,000 clones, nearly 80% of which appear only once. The CDR3 extends over 16 amino acids. Germline CDR1 reads KGHSH; CDR2 reads LQKENI. V shed 1 base and J shed 0 bases, with 12 bases lying between them. The sequenced material came from PBMCs. The origin of this receptor is a woman aged 25-40 years in good health and CMV-seronegative. The chain employs TRBV18 and TRBJ1-1, with D maybe TRBD1 (6 bases). In DNA, the CDR3 is TGTGCCAGCTCACCACGGGAAGGGGGAGTGAACACTGAAGCTTTCTTT. Protein: CASSPREGGVNTEAFF. Filled out from reference TRBV18 and TRBJ1-1, the complete variable domain reads NAGVMQNPRHLVRRRGQEARLRCSPMKGHSHVYWYRQLPEEGLKFMVYLQKENIIDESGMPKERFSAEFPKEGPSILRIQQVVRGDSAAYFCASSPREGGVNTEAFFGQGTRLTVV.